This T cell receptor (beta chain) was captured by sequencing in a study of blood T cell repertoires in COVID-19. At the level of the study: Sample material is recorded as cDNA or gDNA derived from T cells, B-cell-depleted T cells, or PBMCs.

Authors' processing steps: Reference gene primers were amplified, and this amplification served to estimate nucleated cell counts. Clones were sequenced by immunoSEQ multiplex PCR, and TCRdb holds only the in-frame ones, with some missing. D and trimming come from the DNA, and the V and J calls and clone size come from that table. Of some 93,000 clones in the sample, around nine tenths are singletons; the top ten hold about a tenth. V shed 0 bases and J shed 6 bases, with 13 bases lying between them. This CDR3 has 14 amino acids. Per the germline V gene, CDR1 is SQVTM and CDR2 is ANQGSEA. The chain couples TRBV29-1 to TRBJ2-3, with a weak D call TRBD2 (6 bases). Material for sequencing was peripheral blood. This sequence originates from a man aged 50 to 59 with acute or convalescent COVID-19. The CDR3 spells CSVEDPAGYDTQYF. Here the CDR3 DNA reads TGCAGCGTTGAAGATCCGGCGGGGTACGATACGCAGTATTTT.